Sequencing of this TCR beta chain was carried out in a study of shared clonotypes between healthy human individuals. Study summary: Ranging from 18 to 49 in age, donors were two women and a few men.

TCRdb's table, derived via immunoSEQ multiplex PCR, lists solely in-frame clones and lacks some. The sample has some 2,000,000 clones, around 95% seen once; the top ten hold roughly 0.13%. Donors comprised healthy HIV-negative adults lacking recent acute infections or vaccinations. Note on this clone: Its specificity is unknown.

Germline V gene sequence: CDR1 WNHNN, CDR2 SYGVQD (reference sequence). The CDR3 totals 13 residues. Trimming took off 4 bases at V and 5 bases at J, with 8 bases between the two ends. Study-level findings and limits: Clonotypes that were shared across a few donors made up about 5.1% of naive CD4 clonotypes. Even with large depth, rarefaction showed that sorted-subset sequencing was incomplete.

The sample comprised naive CD4+ T cells sorted from blood. Sample subset: CD45RA+ positively selected. J is TRBJ2-2 and V is TRBV10-1, with D possibly matching TRBD1 (5 bases). This receptor was taken from a man aged 18 to 29 in good health. CDR3 in DNA: TGCGCCAGCAGTGTACAGGCTACCGGGGAGCTGTTTTTT. Protein product: CASSVQATGELFF.